This note documents a single T cell receptor beta chain sequence. What it binds is not known. Authors of the study amplified TCR beta CDR3 regions from RNA transcripts. HTBI primers drove first-round RT-PCR of the TCR CDR3. TCRdb fed the multiplex PCR reads into MiXCR, producing one record per CDR3 protein. The sample carries roughly 660,000 distinct CDR3 sequences, 17% recorded once. This sample was taken from a study of T cells in Graves' hyperthyroidism and ophthalmopathy. Findings and caveats of the study: Ophthalmopathy, as predicted by the model, came a median roughly 6.5 months after the prediction. Blood samples included most of the expanded thyroid clonotypes exceeding 0.001.

With V trimmed by 6 bases and J by 3 bases, 5 bases remained unmatched. This CDR3 has 14 residues. Germline-derived CDR1 and CDR2 are SEHNR and FQNEAQ (reference sequence). Sequencing was carried out using blood. This rearrangement joins TRBV7-9 to TRBJ2-7; 10 bases are shared with TRBD1. The TCR was taken from a man aged 50 or older with Graves' hyperthyroidism. The CDR3, as DNA: TGTGCCAGCAGTCAACGGACAGGGGGCTACGAGCAGTACTTC. The encoded protein is CASSQRTGGYEQYF.